The rows below give T cell receptor beta chains drawn from one sample of a study of CD8 T cells in Susac syndrome. One entry per CDR3 protein results from TCRdb running MiXCR on the immunoSEQ multiplex PCR reads. The sample has more than 70,000 distinct CDR3 sequences, 85% to 95% seen once. What was sequenced was CD8+ T cells from PBMCs. The source is a human donor in good health. Each CDR3 is given with its conserved first and last residue. A D gene is named only where the DNA matches it firmly. Part of the rows lack a size; the others show once, few, many or a class for expanded clones.

J gene | clone size | V gene | D gene | CDR3 DNA | CDR3 protein
TRBJ1-2 | - | TRBV5-1 | TRBD1 | TGCGCCAGCAGATTGACCCCACAGGGGGCGCTGAACTATGGCTACACCTTC | CASRLTPQGALNYGYTF
TRBJ2-2 | - | TRBV7-9 | - | TGTGCCAGCAGCCAAAACAGGGTGGCGAACACCGGGGAGCTGTTTTTT | CASSQNRVANTGELFF
TRBJ1-1 | - | TRBV9 | - | TGTGCCAGCAGCCCTTGGACGGGGGACACTGAAGCTTTCTTT | CASSPWTGDTEAFF
TRBJ2-7 | - | TRBV7-9 | - | TGTGCCAGCCAAGGGACCGATTTTTACGAGCAGTACTTC | CASQGTDFYEQYF
TRBJ1-2 | - | TRBV9 | TRBD1 | TGTGCCAGCAGCGTTGGCGGACAGGGCTATGGCTACACCTTC | CASSVGGQGYGYTF
TRBJ2-7 | few | TRBV5-1 | - | TGCGCCAGCAGCTTTCGGTCCTCAACCCCTGGGGCCGACGAGCAGTACTTC | CASSFRSSTPGADEQYF
TRBJ2-3 | - | TRBV20-1 | - | TGCAGTGTGAGGGCCCCCCCCACAGATACGCAGTATTTT | CSVRAPPTDTQYF
TRBJ1-1 | - | TRBV20-1 | - | TGCAGTGCTAGACTTCCCGGGACGGGGAACACTGAAGCTTTCTTT | CSARLPGTGNTEAFF
TRBJ1-1 | once | TRBV28 | - | TGTGCCAGCAGCCGCGTTCCCGAAGGGTACACTGAAGCTTTCTTT | CASSRVPEGYTEAFF
TRBJ1-6 | - | TRBV7-9 | - | TGTGCCAGCAGCTCCCCGAGGTCCCGAGGGAATTCACCCCTCCACTTT | CASSSPRSRGNSPLHF